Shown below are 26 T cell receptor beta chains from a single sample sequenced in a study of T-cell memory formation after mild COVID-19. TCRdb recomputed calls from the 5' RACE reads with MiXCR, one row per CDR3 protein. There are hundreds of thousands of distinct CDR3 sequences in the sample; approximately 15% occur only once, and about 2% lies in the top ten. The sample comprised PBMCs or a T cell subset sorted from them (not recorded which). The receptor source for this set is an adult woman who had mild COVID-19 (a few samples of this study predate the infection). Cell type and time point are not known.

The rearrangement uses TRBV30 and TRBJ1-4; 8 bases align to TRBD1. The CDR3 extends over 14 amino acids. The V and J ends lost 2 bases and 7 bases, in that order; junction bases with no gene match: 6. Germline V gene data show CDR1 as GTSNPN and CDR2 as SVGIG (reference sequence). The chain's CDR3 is CAWSSGGVVEKLFF. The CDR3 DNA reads TGTGCCTGGAGTTCAGGGGGCGTAGTTGAAAAACTGTTTTTT.

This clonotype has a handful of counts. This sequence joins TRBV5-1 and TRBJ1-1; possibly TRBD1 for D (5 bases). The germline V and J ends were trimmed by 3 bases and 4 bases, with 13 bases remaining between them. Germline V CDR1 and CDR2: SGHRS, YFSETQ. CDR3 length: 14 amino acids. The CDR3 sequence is CASSSLRGGTEAFF. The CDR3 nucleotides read TGCGCCAGCAGCTCTCTAAGGGGTGGCACTGAAGCTTTCTTT.

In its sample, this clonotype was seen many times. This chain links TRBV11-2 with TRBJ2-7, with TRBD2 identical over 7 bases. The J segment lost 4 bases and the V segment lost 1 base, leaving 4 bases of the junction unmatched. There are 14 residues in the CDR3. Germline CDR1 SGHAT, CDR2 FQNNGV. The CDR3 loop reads CASSLAISGYEQYF. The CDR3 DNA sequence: TGTGCCAGCAGCTTAGCGATTAGCGGGTACGAGCAGTACTTC. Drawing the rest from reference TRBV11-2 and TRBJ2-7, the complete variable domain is EAGVAQSPRYKIIEKRQSVAFWCNPISGHATLYWYQQILGQGPKLLIQFQNNGVVDDSQLPKDRFSAERLKGVDSTLKIQPAKLEDSAVYLCASSLAISGYEQYFGPGTRLTVT.

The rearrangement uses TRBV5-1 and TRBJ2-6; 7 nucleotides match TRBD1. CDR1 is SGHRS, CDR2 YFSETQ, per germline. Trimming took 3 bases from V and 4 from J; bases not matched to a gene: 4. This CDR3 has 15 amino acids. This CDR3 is CASSSQGLGANVLTF. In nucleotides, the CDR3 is TGCGCCAGCAGCTCACAGGGGTTAGGGGCCAACGTCCTGACTTTC.

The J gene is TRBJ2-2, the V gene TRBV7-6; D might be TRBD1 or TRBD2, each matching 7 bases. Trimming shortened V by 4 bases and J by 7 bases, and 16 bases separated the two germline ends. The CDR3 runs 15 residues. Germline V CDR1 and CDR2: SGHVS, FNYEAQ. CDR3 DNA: TGTGCCAGCAGCTCACAGGGGTCGGGAGGCGGGGAGCTGTTTTTT. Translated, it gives CASSSQGSGGGELFF.

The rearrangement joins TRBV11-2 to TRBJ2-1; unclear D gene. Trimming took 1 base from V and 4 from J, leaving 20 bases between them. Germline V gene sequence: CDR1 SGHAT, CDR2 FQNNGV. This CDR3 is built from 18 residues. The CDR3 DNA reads TGTGCCAGCAGCTTAGTGGGTCCCCCCCCAATGAAATACAATGAGCAGTTCTTC. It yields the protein CASSLVGPPPMKYNEQFF.

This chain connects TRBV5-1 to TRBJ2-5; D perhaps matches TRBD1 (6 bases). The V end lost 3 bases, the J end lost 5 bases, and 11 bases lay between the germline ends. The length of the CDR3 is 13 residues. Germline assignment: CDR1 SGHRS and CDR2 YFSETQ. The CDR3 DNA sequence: TGCGCCAGCAGCTGGGACAAAAGGGAGACCCAGTACTTC. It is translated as CASSWDKRETQYF.

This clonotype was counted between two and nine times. The CDR3 sequence is CASSYARGGAKNIQYF. The CDR3 DNA is TGTGCCAGCAGTTACGCCAGGGGGGGAGCCAAAAACATTCAGTACTTC. The V and J genes are TRBV6-6 and TRBJ2-4; D assignment may be TRBD1 or TRBD2 (7 bases each). The CDR3 length is 16 residues. CDR1 MNHNY and CDR2 SVGAGI come from the germline V gene (reference sequence). Trimming removed 2 bases at V and 0 bases at J, with 11 bases between.

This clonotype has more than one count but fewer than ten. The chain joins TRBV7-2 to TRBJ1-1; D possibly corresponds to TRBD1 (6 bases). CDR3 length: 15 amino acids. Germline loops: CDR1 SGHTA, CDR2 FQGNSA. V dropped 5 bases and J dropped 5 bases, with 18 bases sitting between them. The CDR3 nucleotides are TGTGCCAGCAGCCCACAGGGCTCCTCGGGGACTGAAGCTTTCTTT. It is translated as CASSPQGSSGTEAFF.

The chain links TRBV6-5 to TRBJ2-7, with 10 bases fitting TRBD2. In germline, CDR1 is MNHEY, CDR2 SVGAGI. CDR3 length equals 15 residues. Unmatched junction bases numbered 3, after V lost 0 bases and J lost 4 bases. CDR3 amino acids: CASSYSGTSEYEQYF. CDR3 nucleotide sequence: TGTGCCAGCAGTTACTCCGGGACTAGCGAGTACGAGCAGTACTTC.

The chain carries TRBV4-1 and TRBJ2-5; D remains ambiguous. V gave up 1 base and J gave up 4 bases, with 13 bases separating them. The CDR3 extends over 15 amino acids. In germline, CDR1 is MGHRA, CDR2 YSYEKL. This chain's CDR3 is CASSQVGVGRETQYF. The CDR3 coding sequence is TGCGCCAGCAGCCAAGTTGGCGTCGGGCGAGAGACCCAGTACTTC.

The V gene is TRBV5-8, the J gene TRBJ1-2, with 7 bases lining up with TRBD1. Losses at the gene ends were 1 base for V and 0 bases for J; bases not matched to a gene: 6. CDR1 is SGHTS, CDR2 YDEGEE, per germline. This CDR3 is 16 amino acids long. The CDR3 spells CASSLPSGTANYGYTF. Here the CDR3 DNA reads TGTGCCAGCAGCTTGCCCTCCGGGACAGCTAACTATGGCTACACCTTC.

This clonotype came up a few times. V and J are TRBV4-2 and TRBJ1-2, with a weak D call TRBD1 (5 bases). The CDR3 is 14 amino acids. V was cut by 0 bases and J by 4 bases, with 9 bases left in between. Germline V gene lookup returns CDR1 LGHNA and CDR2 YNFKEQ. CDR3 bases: TGTGCCAGCAGCCAAGATCAGGGTTCCTATGGCTACACCTTC. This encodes CASSQDQGSYGYTF.

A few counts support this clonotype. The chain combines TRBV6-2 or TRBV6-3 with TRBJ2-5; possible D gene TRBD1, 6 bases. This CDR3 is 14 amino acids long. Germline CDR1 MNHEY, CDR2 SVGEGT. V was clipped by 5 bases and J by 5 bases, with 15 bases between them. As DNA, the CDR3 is TGTGCCAGCAGTCGCGGACAGCTACTGGAGACCCAGTACTTC. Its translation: CASSRGQLLETQYF.

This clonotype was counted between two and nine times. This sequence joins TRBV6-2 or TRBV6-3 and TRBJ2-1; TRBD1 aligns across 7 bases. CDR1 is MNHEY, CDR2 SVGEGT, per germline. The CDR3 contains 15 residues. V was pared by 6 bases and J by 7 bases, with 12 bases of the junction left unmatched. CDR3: CASRPVGTARNEQFF. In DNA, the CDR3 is TGTGCCAGCAGACCGGTCGGGACAGCTAGAAATGAGCAGTTCTTC.

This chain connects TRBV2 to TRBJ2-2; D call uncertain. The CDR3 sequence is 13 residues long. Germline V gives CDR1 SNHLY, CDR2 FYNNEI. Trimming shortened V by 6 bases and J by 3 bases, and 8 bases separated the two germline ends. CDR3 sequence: CASRWLDTGELFF. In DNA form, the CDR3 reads TGTGCCAGCAGATGGCTAGACACCGGGGAGCTGTTTTTT.

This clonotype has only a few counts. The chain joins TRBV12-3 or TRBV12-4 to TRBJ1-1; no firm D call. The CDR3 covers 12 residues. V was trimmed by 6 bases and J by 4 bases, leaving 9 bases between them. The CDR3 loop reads CASRRDGTEAFF. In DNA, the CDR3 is TGTGCCAGCAGACGTGACGGCACTGAAGCTTTCTTT.

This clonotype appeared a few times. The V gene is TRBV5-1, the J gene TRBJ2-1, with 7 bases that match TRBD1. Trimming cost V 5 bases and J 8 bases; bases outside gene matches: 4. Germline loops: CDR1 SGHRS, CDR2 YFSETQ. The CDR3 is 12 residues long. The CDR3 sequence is CASSYRGDEQFF. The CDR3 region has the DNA TGCGCCAGCAGTTACAGGGGTGATGAGCAGTTCTTC. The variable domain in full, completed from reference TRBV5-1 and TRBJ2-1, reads KAGVTQTPRYLIKTRGQQVTLSCSPISGHRSVSWYQQTPGQGLQFLFEYFSETQRNKGNFPGRFSGRQFSNSRSEMNVSTLELGDSALYLCASSYRGDEQFFGPGTRLTVL.

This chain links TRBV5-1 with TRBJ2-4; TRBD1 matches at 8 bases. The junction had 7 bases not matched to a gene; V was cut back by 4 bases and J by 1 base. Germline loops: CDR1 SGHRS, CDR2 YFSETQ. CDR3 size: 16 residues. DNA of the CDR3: TGCGCCAGCAGCCCGCAGGGGGCGAAGGCCAAAAACATTCAGTACTTC. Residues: CASSPQGAKAKNIQYF.

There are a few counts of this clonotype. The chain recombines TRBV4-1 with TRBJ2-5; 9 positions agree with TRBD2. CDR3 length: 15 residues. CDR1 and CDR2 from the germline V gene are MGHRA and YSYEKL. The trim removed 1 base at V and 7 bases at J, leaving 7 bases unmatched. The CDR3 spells CASSQGLAAKSTQYF. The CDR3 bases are TGCGCCAGCAGCCAAGGACTAGCGGCGAAGTCGACCCAGTACTTC.

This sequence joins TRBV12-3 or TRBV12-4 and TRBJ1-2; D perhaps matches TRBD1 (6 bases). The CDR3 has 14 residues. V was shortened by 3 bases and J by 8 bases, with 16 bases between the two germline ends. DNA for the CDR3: TGTGCCAGCAGTTTTGGGACACACAATATCGGCTACACCTTC. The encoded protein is CASSFGTHNIGYTF.

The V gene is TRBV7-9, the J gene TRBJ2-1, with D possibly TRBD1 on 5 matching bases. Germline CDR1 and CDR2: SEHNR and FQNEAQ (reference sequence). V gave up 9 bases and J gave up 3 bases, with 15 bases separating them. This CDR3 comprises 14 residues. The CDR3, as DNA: TGTGCCAGTCAACCACAGGCTGTCTACAATGAGCAGTTCTTC. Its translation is CASQPQAVYNEQFF.

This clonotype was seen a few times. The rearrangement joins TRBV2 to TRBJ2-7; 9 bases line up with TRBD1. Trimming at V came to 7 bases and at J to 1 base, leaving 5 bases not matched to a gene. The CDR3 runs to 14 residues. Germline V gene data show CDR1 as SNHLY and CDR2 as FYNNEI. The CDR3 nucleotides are TGTGCCAGCAAGTTGGGACAGGGTTCCTACGAGCAGTACTTC. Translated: CASKLGQGSYEQYF.

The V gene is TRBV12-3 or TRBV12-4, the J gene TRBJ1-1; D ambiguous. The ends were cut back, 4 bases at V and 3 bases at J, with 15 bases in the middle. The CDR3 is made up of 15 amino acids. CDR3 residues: CASSSRGGWDTEAFF. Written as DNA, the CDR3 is TGTGCCAGCAGTTCCCGCGGAGGCTGGGACACTGAAGCTTTCTTT.

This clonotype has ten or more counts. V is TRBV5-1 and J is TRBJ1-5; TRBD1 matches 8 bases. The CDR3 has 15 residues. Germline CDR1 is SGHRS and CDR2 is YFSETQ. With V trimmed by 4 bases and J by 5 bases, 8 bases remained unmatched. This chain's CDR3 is CASSLGTGGDQPQHF. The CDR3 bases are TGCGCCAGCAGCCTCGGGACAGGAGGGGATCAGCCCCAGCATTTT. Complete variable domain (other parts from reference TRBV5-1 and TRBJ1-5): KAGVTQTPRYLIKTRGQQVTLSCSPISGHRSVSWYQQTPGQGLQFLFEYFSETQRNKGNFPGRFSGRQFSNSRSEMNVSTLELGDSALYLCASSLGTGGDQPQHFGDGTRLSIL.

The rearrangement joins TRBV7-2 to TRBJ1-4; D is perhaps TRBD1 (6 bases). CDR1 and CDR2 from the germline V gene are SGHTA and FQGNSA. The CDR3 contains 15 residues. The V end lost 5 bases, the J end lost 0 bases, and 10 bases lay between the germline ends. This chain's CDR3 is CASSPRGTTNEKLFF. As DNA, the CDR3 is TGTGCCAGCAGCCCTAGGGGGACAACTAATGAAAAACTGTTTTTT.